These 31 T cell receptor beta chains originate from one sample sequenced in a study of blood T cell repertoires in COVID-19. Only in-frame clones appear in the TCRdb table, and some are missing; sequencing was by immunoSEQ multiplex PCR. The sample gives around 81,000 clones, 86% of which show up once; roughly 2% is in the top ten. Sequenced material: peripheral blood. These receptor sequences come from a woman aged 55-70 years with acute or convalescent COVID-19.

V and J are TRBV28 and TRBJ2-2, with 10 bases lining up with TRBD1. Germline trimming cut 6 bases from V and 4 bases from J; bases unmatched to any gene: 5. This CDR3 spans 15 amino acids. The germline gives CDR1 MDHEN, CDR2 SYDVKM. The CDR3 region has the DNA TGTGCCAGCAGGGGACAGGGGTGGGGCACCGGGGAGCTGTTTTTT. Amino acid sequence: CASRGQGWGTGELFF.

The chain joins TRBV7-9 to TRBJ1-2, with 11 bases that match TRBD1. The germline CDR1 and CDR2 sequences are SEHNR and FQNEAQ (reference sequence). The CDR3 runs 17 residues. The J segment lost 2 bases and the V segment lost 2 bases, leaving 7 bases of the junction unmatched. The CDR3 sequence: CASSLLGQGEENYGYTF. CDR3 sequence (DNA): TGTGCCAGCAGCTTATTGGGACAGGGGGAAGAAAACTATGGCTACACCTTC.

This chain links TRBV6-5 with TRBJ2-5; 13 nucleotides line up with TRBD2. CDR3 length: 15 residues. Trimming at V came to 7 bases and at J to 4 bases, leaving 6 bases not matched to a gene. Looked up from germline, CDR1 is MNHEY and CDR2 is SVGAGI. The CDR3 region has the DNA TGTGCCAGCAAACTAGCGGGGGGGTACGCAGAGACCCAGTACTTC. It yields the protein CASKLAGGYAETQYF.

The chain has TRBV5-6 and TRBJ2-5, with TRBD2 matching over 8 bases. The CDR3 runs to 15 residues. The junction had 6 bases not matched to a gene; V was cut back by 0 bases and J by 5 bases. CDR1 is SGHDT, CDR2 YYEEEE, per germline. The CDR3 DNA sequence: TGTGCCAGCAGCTTGGCCGGGGGGGCCGGGGAGACCCAGTACTTC. Protein product: CASSLAGGAGETQYF.

This clone came up a few times. The chain has TRBV4-3 and TRBJ2-2; no clear D gene. V was clipped by 0 bases and J by 7 bases, with 15 bases between them. Germline assignment: CDR1 LGHNA and CDR2 YSLEER. This CDR3 spans 16 amino acids. The CDR3 DNA follows: TGCGCCAGCAGCCAAGATTGGAGCGCCCCCCGCGGGGAGCTGTTTTTT. Protein sequence: CASSQDWSAPRGELFF.

The table lists this clone with a count of one. The chain uses TRBV19 and TRBJ1-6, with a tentative D call TRBD1 (5 bases). With 0 bases removed from V and 7 bases from J, the gap between germline ends came to 10 bases. CDR3 length: 15 residues. Germline V CDR1 and CDR2: LNHDA, SQIVND (reference sequence). The CDR3 bases are TGTGCCAGTAGTATAGAGGCCAGGGCAAATTCACCCCTCCACTTT. It yields the protein CASSIEARANSPLHF.

This CDR3 reads CASRPDRGRLNEKLFF. The CDR3 nucleotides read TGTGCCAGCAGACCCGACAGGGGGCGTTTGAATGAAAAACTGTTTTTT. The chain employs TRBV28 and TRBJ1-4; 10 bases map to TRBD1. This CDR3 region has 16 residues. V dropped 6 bases and J dropped 5; count of bases not matched to a gene: 9. Germline values: CDR1 MDHEN, CDR2 SYDVKM.

V is TRBV4-3 and J is TRBJ1-5; D possibly corresponds to TRBD1 (6 bases). The CDR3 covers 13 residues. V lost 4 bases and J lost 5, with 9 bases in between. The V gene's germline CDR1 is LGHNA and CDR2 YSLEER. The CDR3 bases are TGCGCCAGCAGCCGCAACAGGGATCAGCCCCAGCATTTT. It encodes CASSRNRDQPQHF.

The chain links TRBV28 to TRBJ1-5; 7 bases match TRBD1. The CDR3 loop spans 16 amino acids. V lost 2 bases to trimming and J lost 2 bases; unmatched junction nucleotides: 6. Germline loops: CDR1 MDHEN, CDR2 SYDVKM. CDR3 amino acids: CASSLTQGGGNQPQHF. CDR3 bases: TGTGCCAGCAGTTTAACCCAGGGGGGAGGCAATCAGCCCCAGCATTTT.

The chain links TRBV2 to TRBJ2-7, with D perhaps TRBD2 (5 bases). V was clipped by 3 bases and J by 5 bases, with 17 bases between them. CDR3 length: 15 residues. Germline CDR1 reads SNHLY; CDR2 reads FYNNEI. The CDR3 protein is CASSDRTSPRDEQYF. DNA of the CDR3: TGTGCCAGCAGTGACCGGACTTCTCCTCGGGACGAGCAGTACTTC.

The V and J genes are TRBV28 and TRBJ1-5, with no clear D. With 6 bases removed from V and 8 bases from J, the gap between germline ends came to 17 bases. Germline V gene data show CDR1 as MDHEN and CDR2 as SYDVKM. The CDR3 is 14 residues long. The CDR3 DNA sequence: TGTGCCAGCAGCCCACCTCACGAGATTGAGCCCCAGCATTTT. Amino acids: CASSPPHEIEPQHF.

V and J are TRBV5-6 and TRBJ1-2, with 7 bases aligning to TRBD1. Trimming removed 4 bases from V and 3 bases from J; junction bases left unmatched: 9. Germline assignment: CDR1 SGHDT and CDR2 YYEEEE. The CDR3 has 15 amino acids. In DNA form, the CDR3 reads TGTGCCAGCAGCGAGGGACAGTCCATCTACTATGGCTACACCTTC. Its protein is CASSEGQSIYYGYTF.

The chain couples TRBV4-2 to TRBJ2-2; 7 nucleotides match TRBD2. This CDR3 spans 18 amino acids. With 0 bases clipped from V and 3 bases from J, the junction kept 10 bases outside the gene matches. Germline CDR1 is LGHNA and CDR2 is YNFKEQ. This chain's CDR3 is CASSQDRNSGRYTGELFF. In DNA form, the CDR3 reads TGTGCCAGCAGCCAAGATAGGAATAGCGGGCGGTACACCGGGGAGCTGTTTTTT.

V is TRBV5-6 and J is TRBJ1-5, with TRBD1 matching over 8 bases. This CDR3 spans 15 amino acids. Germline assignment: CDR1 SGHDT and CDR2 YYEEEE. Germline trimming cut 3 bases from V and 7 bases from J; bases unmatched to any gene: 9. CDR3 sequence: CASSYRQGLGQPQHF. The CDR3, as DNA: TGTGCCAGCAGCTACCGACAGGGGTTGGGGCAGCCCCAGCATTTT.

The rearrangement joins TRBV28 to TRBJ2-2, with TRBD2 matching 8 bases. V dropped 6 bases and J dropped 5; count of bases not matched to a gene: 17. The germline CDR1 and CDR2 sequences are MDHEN and SYDVKM. The CDR3 has 18 amino acids. The CDR3 DNA reads as TGTGCCAGCAGGCCCGGGGGGGCCGAACATTTTCGGACCGGGGAGCTGTTTTTT. Encoded protein: CASRPGGAEHFRTGELFF.

This clone has more than one count but fewer than ten. The rearrangement uses TRBV21-1 and TRBJ1-1; the table's D call, TRBD1, has no DNA check behind it. TRBV21-1 is a listed pseudogene. This CDR3 region has 15 residues. The CDR3 DNA follows: TGTGCCAGCAGCAAATTACGACAGAAAAACACTGAAGCTTTCTTT. Its translation: CASSKLRQKNTEAFF.

In its sample, this clone was seen a few times. The sample carries other DNA sequences with the same CDR3. The rearrangement links TRBV7-9 to TRBJ1-6; tentatively, D is TRBD1 (6 bases). V gave up 5 bases and J gave up 6 bases, with 11 bases separating them. In germline, CDR1 is SEHNR, CDR2 FQNEAQ (reference sequence). This CDR3 is 14 amino acids long. CDR3 sequence reads: CASSEDSVNSPLHF. DNA of the CDR3: TGTGCCAGCAGCGAGGACAGCGTTAATTCACCCCTCCACTTT.

The chain joins TRBV7-3 to TRBJ2-1; no definite D call. Trimming took 5 bases from V and 5 from J, leaving 10 bases between them. Germline CDR1 SGHTA, CDR2 FQGTGA. This CDR3 comprises 13 residues. The CDR3 sequence: CASSPTSDNEQFF. Written as DNA, the CDR3 is TGTGCCAGCAGCCCTACTTCGGACAATGAGCAGTTCTTC. The variable domain in full, with the rest retrieved from reference TRBV7-3 and TRBJ2-1, is GAGVSQTPSNKVTEKGKYVELRCDPISGHTALYWYRQSLGQGPEFLIYFQGTGAADDSGLPNDRFFAVRPEGSVSTLKIQRTERGDSAVYLCASSPTSDNEQFFGPGTRLTVL.

The V gene is TRBV12-3 or TRBV12-4, the J gene TRBJ1-3; D uncertain. CDR3 size: 13 residues. Trimming removed 8 bases from V and 0 bases from J, with 8 bases in between. The CDR3: CASSSGSGNTIYF. In DNA form, the CDR3 reads TGTGCCAGCTCGAGCGGCTCTGGAAACACCATATATTTT.

The chain is built from TRBV28 and TRBJ1-5; 8 nucleotides align to TRBD1. The CDR3 has 16 amino acids. Germline V gene data show CDR1 as MDHEN and CDR2 as SYDVKM. The trim removed 8 bases at V and 0 bases at J, leaving 9 bases unmatched. CDR3 nucleotides: TGTGCCAGCTCCGGACAGGGCCATTATAGCAATCAGCCCCAGCATTTT. Amino acid sequence: CASSGQGHYSNQPQHF.

V gene TRBV7-2 combines with J gene TRBJ2-1, with D perhaps matching TRBD2 (5 bases). Trimming removed 5 bases at V and 6 bases at J, with 17 bases between. This CDR3 region has 15 residues. CDR1 and CDR2 (germline): SGHTA, FQGNSA. CDR3 DNA: TGTGCCAGCAGCGTAATGGCCAATAGCGTCAATGAGCAGTTCTTC. Encoded protein: CASSVMANSVNEQFF.

This rearrangement joins TRBV18 to TRBJ2-6; tentatively, D is TRBD2 (5 bases). Per the germline V gene, CDR1 is KGHSH and CDR2 is LQKENI. V lost 8 bases and J lost 6, with 20 bases in between. This CDR3 spans 16 amino acids. Written as DNA, the CDR3 is TGTGCCAGCACCCAATCCCCGGGGTTTACGGCCAACGTCCTGACTTTC. It specifies CASTQSPGFTANVLTF.

The chain combines TRBV5-1 with TRBJ1-1; D not resolved. CDR1 is SGHRS, CDR2 YFSETQ, per germline. The CDR3 has 15 residues. V lost 4 bases and J lost 4, with 17 bases in between. CDR3 sequence reads: CASSPGGVGGTEAFF. CDR3 DNA sequence: TGCGCCAGCAGCCCTGGTGGGGTCGGAGGCACTGAAGCTTTCTTT.

The chain carries TRBV20-1 and TRBJ2-5; D gene ambiguous. Trimming took off 2 bases at V and 5 bases at J, with 3 bases between the two ends. CDR3 size: 10 residues. Germline V gene lookup returns CDR1 DFQATT and CDR2 SNEGSKA (reference sequence). The CDR3 nucleotides are TGCAGTGCTAGACAGGAGACCCAGTACTTC. Its protein product is CSARQETQYF.

The gene calls are TRBV28 and TRBJ2-5; 7 bases line up with TRBD2. The CDR3 has 15 amino acids. Unmatched junction bases numbered 8, after V lost 6 bases and J lost 1 base. Germline V gene lookup returns CDR1 MDHEN and CDR2 SYDVKM. The CDR3 sequence is CASSSAERGQETQYF. Written as DNA, the CDR3 is TGTGCCAGCAGCTCTGCCGAGCGGGGCCAAGAGACCCAGTACTTC.

The chain carries TRBV5-5 and TRBJ2-2, with a weak D call TRBD1 (6 bases). Germline CDR1 SGHKS, CDR2 YYEKEE (reference sequence). Between the trimmed V and J ends, which lost 6 bases and 1 base, there was a span of 10 bases. This CDR3 is built from 14 residues. The CDR3 DNA reads as TGTGCCAGCAACCCGACAGGGAACACCGGGGAGCTGTTTTTT. Translation: CASNPTGNTGELFF.

This clone is a singleton in its sample. This sequence joins TRBV14 and TRBJ1-1, with D unclear. This CDR3 region has 16 residues. Germline CDR1 SGHDN, CDR2 FVKESK. Trimming stripped 3 bases from V and 5 bases from J, with 19 bases between. The CDR3 spells CASSQAPEGGKTEAFF. For the CDR3, the DNA is TGTGCCAGCAGCCAGGCCCCGGAGGGAGGGAAAACTGAAGCTTTCTTT. Filled out from reference TRBV14 and TRBJ1-1, the complete variable domain reads EAGVTQFPSHSVIEKGQTVTLRCDPISGHDNLYWYRRVMGKEIKFLLHFVKESKQDESGMPNNRFLAERTGGTYSTLKVQPAELEDSGVYFCASSQAPEGGKTEAFFGQGTRLTVV.

The gene calls are TRBV5-1 and TRBJ2-7, with 9 bases fitting TRBD1. Germline V gene data show CDR1 as SGHRS and CDR2 as YFSETQ. CDR3 length: 14 amino acids. J lost 3 bases, V lost 0 bases, and 1 base had no gene match. The CDR3 region is CASSLAGQGYEQYF. The CDR3 nucleotides read TGCGCCAGCAGCTTGGCGGGACAGGGCTACGAGCAGTACTTC. Filled out from reference TRBV5-1 and TRBJ2-7, the complete variable domain reads KAGVTQTPRYLIKTRGQQVTLSCSPISGHRSVSWYQQTPGQGLQFLFEYFSETQRNKGNFPGRFSGRQFSNSRSEMNVSTLELGDSALYLCASSLAGQGYEQYFGPGTRLTVT.

This sequence joins TRBV13 and TRBJ2-3, with 7 nucleotides matching TRBD1. The CDR3 is made up of 15 amino acids. Per germline, CDR1 PRHDT and CDR2 FYEKMQ (reference sequence). The V segment lost 5 bases and the J segment 6 bases; nucleotides outside the gene matches: 11. The CDR3 sequence: CASSPEQGLGDTQYF. CDR3 DNA: TGTGCCAGCAGCCCCGAACAGGGGCTCGGGGATACGCAGTATTTT.

The gene calls are TRBV4-3 and TRBJ1-1; no clear D gene. CDR3 length equals 16 residues. Between the trimmed V and J ends, which lost 0 bases and 8 bases, there was a span of 19 bases. Germline loops: CDR1 LGHNA, CDR2 YSLEER. The CDR3 protein is CASSQDFEGGQVEAFF. CDR3 coding DNA: TGCGCCAGCAGCCAAGATTTTGAGGGTGGTCAGGTCGAAGCTTTCTTT.

The rearrangement uses TRBV5-1 and TRBJ2-4, with D perhaps TRBD2 (6 bases). Trimming removed 4 bases at V and 8 bases at J, with 16 bases between. The CDR3 is made up of 14 amino acids. Looked up from germline, CDR1 is SGHRS and CDR2 is YFSETQ. CDR3 bases: TGCGCCAGCAGCCTCCCCGGCGGGGAGGACATTCAGTACTTC. Protein: CASSLPGGEDIQYF.